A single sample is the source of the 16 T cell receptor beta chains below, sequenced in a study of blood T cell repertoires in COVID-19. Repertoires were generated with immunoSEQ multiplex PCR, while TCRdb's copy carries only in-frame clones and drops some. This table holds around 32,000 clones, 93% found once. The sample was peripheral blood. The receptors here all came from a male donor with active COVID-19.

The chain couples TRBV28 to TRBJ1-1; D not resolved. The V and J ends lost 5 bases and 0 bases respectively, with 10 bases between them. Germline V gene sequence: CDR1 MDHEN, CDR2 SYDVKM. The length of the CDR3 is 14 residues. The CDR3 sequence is CASSPRTVNTEAFF. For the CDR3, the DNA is TGTGCCAGCAGTCCGCGGACTGTGAACACTGAAGCTTTCTTT.

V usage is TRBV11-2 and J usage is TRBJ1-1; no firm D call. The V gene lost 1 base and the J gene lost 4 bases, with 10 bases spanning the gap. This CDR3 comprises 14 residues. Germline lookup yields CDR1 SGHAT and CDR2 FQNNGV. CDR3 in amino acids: CASSLAAGSTEAFF. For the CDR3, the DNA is TGTGCCAGCAGCTTAGCGGCGGGATCCACTGAAGCTTTCTTT.

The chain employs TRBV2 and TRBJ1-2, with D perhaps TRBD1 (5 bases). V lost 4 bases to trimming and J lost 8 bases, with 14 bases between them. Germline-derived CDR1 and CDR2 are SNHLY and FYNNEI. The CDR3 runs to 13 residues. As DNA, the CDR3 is TGTGCCAGCAGTGTCGGCAGGGAAGGCGGCTACACCTTC. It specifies CASSVGREGGYTF.

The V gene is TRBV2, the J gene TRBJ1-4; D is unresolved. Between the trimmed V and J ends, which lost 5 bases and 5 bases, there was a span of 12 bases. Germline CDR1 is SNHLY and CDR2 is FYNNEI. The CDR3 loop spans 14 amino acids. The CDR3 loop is CASSKLGVNEKLFF. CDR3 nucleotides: TGTGCCAGCAGTAAGCTAGGTGTCAATGAAAAACTGTTTTTT.

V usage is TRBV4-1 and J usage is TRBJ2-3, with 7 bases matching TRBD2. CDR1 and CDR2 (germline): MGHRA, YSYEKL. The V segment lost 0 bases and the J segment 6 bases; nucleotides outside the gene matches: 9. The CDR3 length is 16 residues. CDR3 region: CASSQDYLGGFDTQYF. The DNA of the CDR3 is TGCGCCAGCAGCCAAGATTACCTGGGGGGGTTTGATACGCAGTATTTT.

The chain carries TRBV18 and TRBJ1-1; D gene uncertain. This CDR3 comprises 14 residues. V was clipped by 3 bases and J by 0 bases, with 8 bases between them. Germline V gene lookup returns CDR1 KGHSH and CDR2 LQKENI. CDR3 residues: CASSPQNMNTEAFF. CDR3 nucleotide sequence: TGTGCCAGCTCACCCCAGAATATGAACACTGAAGCTTTCTTT.

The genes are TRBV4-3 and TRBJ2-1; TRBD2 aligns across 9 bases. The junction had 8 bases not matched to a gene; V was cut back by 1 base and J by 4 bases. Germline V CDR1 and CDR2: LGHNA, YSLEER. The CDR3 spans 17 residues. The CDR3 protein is CASSQGAAGGPYNEQFF. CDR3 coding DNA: TGCGCCAGCAGCCAAGGGGCAGCGGGGGGCCCTTACAATGAGCAGTTCTTC.

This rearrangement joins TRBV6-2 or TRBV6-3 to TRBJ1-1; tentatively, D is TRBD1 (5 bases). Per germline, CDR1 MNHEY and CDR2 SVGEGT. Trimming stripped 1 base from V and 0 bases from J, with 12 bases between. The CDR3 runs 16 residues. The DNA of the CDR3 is TGTGCCAGCAGTTACTTTTCGGGGGTACTGAACACTGAAGCTTTCTTT. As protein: CASSYFSGVLNTEAFF.

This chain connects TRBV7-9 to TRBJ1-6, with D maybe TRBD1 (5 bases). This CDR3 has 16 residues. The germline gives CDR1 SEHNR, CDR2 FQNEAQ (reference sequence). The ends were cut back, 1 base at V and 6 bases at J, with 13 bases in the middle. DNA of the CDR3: TGTGCCAGCAGCTTAGGGAGACAGATTCTTAATTCACCCCTCCACTTT. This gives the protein CASSLGRQILNSPLHF.

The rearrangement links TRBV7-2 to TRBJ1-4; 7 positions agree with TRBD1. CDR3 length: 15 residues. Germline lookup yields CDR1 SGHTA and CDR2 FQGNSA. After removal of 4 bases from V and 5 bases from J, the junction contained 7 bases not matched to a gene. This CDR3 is CASSSGQEGNEKLFF. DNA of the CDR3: TGTGCCAGCAGCTCCGGACAGGAGGGCAATGAAAAACTGTTTTTT.

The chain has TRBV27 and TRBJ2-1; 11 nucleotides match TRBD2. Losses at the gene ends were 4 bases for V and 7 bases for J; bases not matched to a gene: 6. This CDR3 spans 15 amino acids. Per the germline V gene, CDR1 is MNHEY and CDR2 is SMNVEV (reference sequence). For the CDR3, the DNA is TGTGCCAGCAGTTCTCTAGCGGGGGGAGGGAATGAGCAGTTCTTC. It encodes CASSSLAGGGNEQFF.

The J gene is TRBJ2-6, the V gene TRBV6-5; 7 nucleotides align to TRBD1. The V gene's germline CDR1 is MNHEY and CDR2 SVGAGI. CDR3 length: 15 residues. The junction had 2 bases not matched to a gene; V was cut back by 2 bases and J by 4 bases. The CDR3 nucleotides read TGTGCCAGCAGTTACAGGGGGCGAGGGGCCAACGTCCTGACTTTC. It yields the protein CASSYRGRGANVLTF.

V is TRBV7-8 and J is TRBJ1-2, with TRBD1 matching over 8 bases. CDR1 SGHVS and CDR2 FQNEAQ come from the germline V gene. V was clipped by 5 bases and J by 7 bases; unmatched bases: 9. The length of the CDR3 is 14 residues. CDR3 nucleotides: TGTGCCAGCAGCCCGGGACAGGCCCTTGGTGGCTACACCTTC. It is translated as CASSPGQALGGYTF.

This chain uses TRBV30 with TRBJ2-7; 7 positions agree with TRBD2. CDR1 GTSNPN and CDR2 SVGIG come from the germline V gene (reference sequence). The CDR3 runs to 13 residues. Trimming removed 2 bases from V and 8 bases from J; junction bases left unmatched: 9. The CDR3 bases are TGTGCCTGGAGTACCCGGGGAGGGTCAAAGCAGTACTTC. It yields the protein CAWSTRGGSKQYF.

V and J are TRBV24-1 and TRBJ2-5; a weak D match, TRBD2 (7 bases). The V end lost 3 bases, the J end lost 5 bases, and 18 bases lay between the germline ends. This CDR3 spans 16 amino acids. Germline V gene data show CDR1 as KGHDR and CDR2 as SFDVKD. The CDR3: CATSDGGRGVGETQYF. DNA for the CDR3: TGTGCCACCAGTGATGGTGGGAGGGGGGTTGGGGAGACCCAGTACTTC.

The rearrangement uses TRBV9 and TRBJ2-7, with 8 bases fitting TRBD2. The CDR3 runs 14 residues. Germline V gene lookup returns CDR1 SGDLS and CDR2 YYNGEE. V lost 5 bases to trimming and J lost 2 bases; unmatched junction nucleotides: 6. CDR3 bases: TGTGCCAGCAGTCTAACGGGACTAGCCTACGAGCAGTACTTC. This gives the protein CASSLTGLAYEQYF.